The 18 T cell receptor beta chains listed next were all sequenced from one sample in a study of early T cells in non-severe SARS-CoV-2 infection. Using its own MiXCR run on the 5' RACE reads, TCRdb lists one record per CDR3 protein. This table holds under 100,000 distinct CDR3 sequences, roughly an eighth found once. The specimen was whole blood. The receptor source for this set is an adult who was a healthcare worker with PCR-confirmed SARS-CoV-2 infection or an uninfected control (not recorded which).

As concerns this clonotype: This may be a read error, as it is one base from a much larger clone. The chain links TRBV6-6 to TRBJ2-3, with D unclear. The CDR3 has 14 residues. Between the trimmed V and J ends, which lost 2 bases and 0 bases, there was a span of 6 bases. From germline, CDR1 is MNHNY and CDR2 SVGAGI (reference sequence). In DNA, the CDR3 is TGTGCCAGCAGTTACGGGGATAGCACAGATACGCAGTATTTT. Translated, it gives CASSYGDSTDTQYF.

The chain employs TRBV5-1 and TRBJ2-7; D remains ambiguous. This CDR3 region has 12 residues. Trimming left V 4 bases short and J 4 bases short, with 9 bases between. Per the germline V gene, CDR1 is SGHRS and CDR2 is YFSETQ. This CDR3 is CASSLNQYEQYF. CDR3 DNA sequence: TGCGCCAGCAGCCTGAACCAATACGAGCAGTACTTC. Full variable domain (outside the CDR3, taken from reference TRBV5-1 and TRBJ2-7): KAGVTQTPRYLIKTRGQQVTLSCSPISGHRSVSWYQQTPGQGLQFLFEYFSETQRNKGNFPGRFSGRQFSNSRSEMNVSTLELGDSALYLCASSLNQYEQYFGPGTRLTVT.

This clonotype turned up a few times. The gene calls are TRBV14 and TRBJ2-7; D not resolved. The ends were cut back, 4 bases at V and 3 bases at J, with 10 bases in the middle. This CDR3 has 13 amino acids. CDR1 is SGHDN, CDR2 FVKESK, per germline. CDR3 sequence: CASSPNPSYEQYF. The CDR3 DNA sequence: TGTGCCAGCAGCCCAAATCCGAGCTACGAGCAGTACTTC.

This clonotype occurred many times. The chain links TRBV6-2 or TRBV6-3 to TRBJ1-2, with a possible D match to TRBD1 (6 bases). The CDR3 is 14 residues long. The V gene lost 2 bases and the J gene lost 8 bases, with 15 bases spanning the gap. Per the germline V gene, CDR1 is MNHEY and CDR2 is SVGEGT. The CDR3 coding sequence is TGTGCCAGCAGTTACGACGGGGGGCGCGGAGGCTACACCTTC. Amino acids: CASSYDGGRGGYTF.

V is TRBV20-1 and J is TRBJ2-5, with D possibly TRBD2 on 6 matching bases. Looked up from germline, CDR1 is DFQATT and CDR2 is SNEGSKA (reference sequence). There are 12 residues in the CDR3. Trimming left V 6 bases short and J 6 bases short, with 14 bases between. In nucleotides, the CDR3 is TGCAGTGCGTGGAGGGGCGGGAAGACCCAGTACTTC. It encodes CSAWRGGKTQYF.

As to this clonotype: Mismatch with germline at one junction end may stem from a read error. V gene TRBV7-7 combines with J gene TRBJ2-2; unclear D gene. Germline V gene lookup returns CDR1 SSHAT and CDR2 FNYEAQ (reference sequence). CDR3 length: 13 residues. The CDR3: CASSMEPTGELFF. In nucleotides, the CDR3 is TGTGCTAGCAGCATGGAGCCTACCGGGGAGCTGTTTTTT.

In this sample, this clonotype turned up many times. The genes are TRBV7-8 and TRBJ1-1, with D unclear. V dropped 2 bases and J dropped 2 bases, with 12 bases sitting between them. The CDR3 has 15 residues. Germline CDR1 reads SGHVS; CDR2 reads FQNEAQ. CDR3 protein: CASSLPRHLNTEAFF. In nucleotides, the CDR3 is TGTGCCAGCAGCTTACCCCGACACCTCAACACTGAAGCTTTCTTT.

This clonotype was counted a few times. The chain combines TRBV30 with TRBJ2-2; D gene uncertain. Looked up from germline, CDR1 is GTSNPN and CDR2 is SVGIG (reference sequence). The CDR3 runs 14 residues. V lost 3 bases and J 2 bases, leaving 10 bases between the germline ends. CDR3 nucleotides: TGTGCCTGGAGGGGCTTACCTAACACCGGGGAGCTGTTTTTT. Translation: CAWRGLPNTGELFF. Drawing the rest from reference TRBV30 and TRBJ2-2, the complete variable domain is SQTIHQWPATLVQPVGSPLSLECTVEGTSNPNLYWYRQAAGRGLQLLFYSVGIGQISSEVPQNLSASRPQDRQFILSSKKLLLSDSGFYLCAWRGLPNTGELFFGEGSRLTVL.

This clonotype was recorded many times. The chain employs TRBV7-9 and TRBJ2-1; weak D call: TRBD1 (6 bases). Trimming took off 1 base at V and 7 bases at J, with 14 bases between the two ends. Germline V lookup: CDR1 SEHNR, CDR2 FQNEAQ (reference sequence). CDR3 length: 15 residues. The CDR3 sequence: CASSLVSSRGNEQFF. Here the CDR3 DNA reads TGTGCCAGCAGCTTAGTTTCCTCCAGGGGTAATGAGCAGTTCTTC.

This clonotype turned up a few times. V gene TRBV7-9 combines with J gene TRBJ1-3, with D perhaps matching TRBD1 (6 bases). Germline lookup yields CDR1 SEHNR and CDR2 FQNEAQ (reference sequence). The V and J ends lost 0 bases and 9 bases respectively, with 6 bases between them. The CDR3 is made up of 12 amino acids. CDR3 region: CASSLAGGTIYF. Here the CDR3 DNA reads TGTGCCAGCAGCTTAGCAGGGGGCACCATATATTTT.

This clonotype was detected a few times. The chain combines TRBV14 with TRBJ1-3; tentatively, D is TRBD1 (5 bases). Germline CDR1 is SGHDN and CDR2 is FVKESK. CDR3 length: 14 residues. V lost 6 bases, J lost 4 bases, and 13 bases lay in between. The CDR3 DNA is TGTGCCAGCAGGATCACGGGGCACGGAAACACCATATATTTT. This encodes CASRITGHGNTIYF.

The chain uses TRBV18 and TRBJ2-7; possible D gene TRBD2, 5 bases. With 6 bases removed from V and 3 bases from J, the gap between germline ends came to 9 bases. CDR1 and CDR2 (germline): KGHSH, LQKENI. The CDR3 is made up of 12 amino acids. CDR3 sequence: CASSKGDYEQYF. The CDR3 DNA reads TGTGCCAGCTCGAAGGGAGACTACGAGCAGTACTTC.

The chain joins TRBV29-1 to TRBJ1-1; D unresolved. With 2 bases removed from V and 5 bases from J, the gap between germline ends came to 12 bases. This CDR3 has 13 residues. The germline V gene has CDR1 SQVTM and CDR2 ANQGSEA. The CDR3 region is CSVESRRRTEAFF. Written as DNA, the CDR3 is TGCAGCGTTGAATCGCGTCGACGAACTGAAGCTTTCTTT.

The chain couples TRBV21-1 to TRBJ1-1. TRBV21-1 is described as a pseudogene. The CDR3 runs to 13 residues. CDR3 residues: CASSNPKDTEAFF. In DNA, the CDR3 is TGTGCCAGCAGCAACCCGAAAGACACTGAAGCTTTCTTT.

This clonotype has ten or more counts. The DNA for the CDR3 is TGTGCCAGCAGCCGGACTAGCGGGGGTGATTACAATGAGCAGTTCTTC. Translating gives CASSRTSGGDYNEQFF. This chain connects TRBV11-1 to TRBJ2-1; TRBD2 agrees at 13 bases. CDR3 length: 16 amino acids. The J segment lost 4 bases and the V segment lost 5 bases, leaving 5 bases of the junction unmatched. Germline assignment: CDR1 SGHAT and CDR2 FQDESV (reference sequence).

This clonotype has ten or more counts. The chain uses TRBV11-2 and TRBJ2-7; D is unclear. Germline assignment: CDR1 SGHAT and CDR2 FQNNGV. Trimming shortened V by 2 bases and J by 6 bases, and 14 bases separated the two germline ends. The CDR3 is made up of 14 amino acids. DNA of the CDR3: TGTGCCAGCAGCTTACAAACGGGTCCTGGCGAGCAGTACTTC. It codes for CASSLQTGPGEQYF.

The chain recombines TRBV15 with TRBJ1-2; 9 positions match TRBD1. This CDR3 spans 13 amino acids. The V gene's germline CDR1 is LNHNV and CDR2 YYDKDF (reference sequence). V trimming: 0 bases; J trimming: 7 bases; junction bases outside the gene matches: 0. This CDR3 reads CATSREQGAGYTF. The CDR3, as DNA: TGTGCCACCAGCAGAGAACAGGGGGCTGGCTACACCTTC.

The chain is built from TRBV28 and TRBJ1-1; TRBD1 is a possible D gene (5 bases). Germline assignment: CDR1 MDHEN and CDR2 SYDVKM. The length of the CDR3 is 14 residues. Trimming pared 3 bases from V and 1 base from J, leaving 9 bases between. As DNA, the CDR3 is TGTGCCAGCAGTTTTGGGGGGAAGAACACTGAAGCTTTCTTT. Translating gives CASSFGGKNTEAFF.